Given below is one TCR beta chain in context. Its antigen has not been determined. Base qualities are missing; no much larger clone stands one base away. TCR CDR3 regions were amplified from genomic DNA by multiplex PCR using the deep immunoSEQ assay. Extracted genomic DNA from each cell subset was distributed evenly across all wells of several immunoSEQ 96-well plates, and each plate was treated as a replicate. For sorted subsets, each replicate PCR was loaded with approximately 200 ng genomic DNA, equivalent to about 33,000 T cell genomes. Purified libraries were measured with a Qubit 3.0 fluorometer, size-checked on a Bioanalyzer 2100, and measured again with the KAPA Library Quantification kit. Every immunoSEQ 96-well plate was sequenced on a dedicated single-read 150-cycle Illumina NextSeq 550 flow cell. The study's own analysis went as follows. The immunoSEQ output contained only junctional sequences without quality scores, so filtering could not match that applied to full-length reads. To assign V/J genes and CDR3, sequences were annotated against IMGT germline references using PyIR, a Python wrapper for IgBLAST v1.9. Reads were filtered out if the reads had weak V/J assignments (E-value above 1e-6), no CDR3, stop codons, out-of-frame junctions, or ambiguous translated residues. V3J clonotypes were defined by identical inferred V gene, J gene, and CDR3 amino acid sequence. The percentage overlap between two repertoires was calculated by dividing the number of shared unique clonotypes by the size of the smaller repertoire. Repertoire richness was assessed with RTK rarefaction, the Chao1 estimator, and Recon v2.1 estimates of unobserved clonotypes. OLGA was used to compute generation probabilities for all TCRbeta clonotypes that the gDNA method yielded from four donors. As stored in TCRdb, this immuneACCESS dataset retains in-frame rearrangements with V and J assigned. A fraction of the clones does not appear; measured against another copy, unresolved V genes explain less than half of the discrepancy, and the remainder lacks a known reason. That table furnishes V, J and clone size, whereas the DNA furnished D and trimming. This sample has 2 million to 3 million clones in its table, and over 85% of those were observed once. The top ten clones comprise approximately 0.36% of the sample.

This sample was taken from a study of shared clonotypes between healthy human individuals (dated by TCRdb to 2018 to 2020). For context, the study as a whole: A couple of women and a few men aged 18 to 49 years were included in the cohort. To estimate repertoire size and how much clonotypes are shared between individuals, the study performed deep sequencing of blood TCR repertoires from roughly five healthy adults. Per donor, leukapheresis produced somewhere between about 0.9 and 9 billion PBMCs. For each donor, three plates each were used for CD4 naive and CD4 memory, two plates were used for CD8 naive, and one plate was used for CD8 memory. To increase sequencing depth and limit assay-specific biases, TCR repertoire library preparation and sequencing were carried out by different laboratories using diverse techniques. Points the paper makes about the study in general: Estimated clonotype richness was generally larger for naive than for memory subsets. Across several donors, approximately 5% of naive CD4, roughly 3.4% of naive CD8, about 2.3% of memory CD4, and about 0.44% of memory CD8 clonotypes were shared. The genetic and exposure-history diversity represented was limited by the small number of donors. Compared with non-shared clonotypes, clonotypes shared by all four sorted-subset donors had higher generation probabilities. Incomplete sequencing was indicated by rarefaction of sorted-subset datasets, despite the large sequencing depth. Sampling was limited to blood, and TCR repertoires in tissue likely differ from TCR repertoires in blood. Based on pairwise subsampling, the degree of clonotype sharing among donors was expected to be affected by sequencing depth.

V was cut back by 7 bases and J by 1 base, leaving a gap of 17 bases between them. CDR1 and CDR2 were assigned from the germline V gene as SGHTA and FQGNSA. The CDR3 holds 15 amino acids from the cysteine to the phenylalanine. Only the CDR3 DNA stays, 45 bases, in frame from base 1. The donors were healthy, HIV-negative adults with no recently reported acute infections or vaccinations. Only Caucasian adults living in Nashville, Tennessee, USA were represented among the donors. CD4+ T cells were enriched through magnetic negative selection, after which naive cells were positively selected on CD45RA and the remaining negative fraction served as the memory subset. Blood was collected by leukapheresis, and PBMCs were isolated by Ficoll-Histopaque density gradient centrifugation and then cryopreserved in liquid nitrogen vapor phase. Analytical flow cytometry was used to check the purity and quantity of each magnetically sorted T cell population. Each sorted fraction had its genomic DNA isolated and then quantified by UV absorbance on a Nanodrop 2000c.

The sequenced material came from naive CD4+ T cells from PBMCs. The label giving this sample's cell subset or site can be read as: CD45RA+ positively selected. Rearrangement joined TRBV7-2 to TRBJ2-7; no D gene is confidently identified. The clonotype comes from a man aged 18 to 29 in good health. Some clones in this sample may be carry-over from other donors' samples. The CDR3 protein sequence reads: CASTPEGLTSYEQYF. The DNA is TGTGCCAGCACCCCCGAAGGTTTGACTTCCTACGAGCAGTACTTC.